The TCR beta chain under discussion was sequenced for a study of T cells after yellow fever vaccination. The ends were cut back, 3 bases at V and 10 bases at J, with 7 bases in the middle. The CDR3 consists of 11 residues. There are a few counts of this clonotype. The antigen is undetermined. Study-wide points: Abundant clonotypes from the bulk population could have been carried over as contaminants into FACS-sorted repertoires. A large majority of primary-vaccination clones showed up again after the booster (roughly 96% CD4, 75% to 90% CD8).

TCR cDNA, made by 5'RACE template switching, carried an added universal primer site and UMIs. Using its own MiXCR run on the 5' RACE reads, TCRdb lists one record per CDR3 protein. The table shows about 430,000 distinct CDR3 sequences, with about 19% occurring only once. The source was PBMCs, collected before the yellow fever booster vaccination. The TCR was taken from a man aged 18 to 29 who received the YFV17D yellow fever vaccine. J is TRBJ2-1 and V is TRBV12-3 or TRBV12-4; D gene uncertain. The CDR3 loop is CASSFHSEQFF. CDR3 DNA: TGTGCCAGCAGTTTTCACAGCGAGCAGTTCTTC.